This TCR beta chain was sequenced during a study of T cells in Graves' hyperthyroidism and ophthalmopathy. Turning to the study itself: Sampling of peripheral blood happened at initial diagnosis, prior to any treatment. Points from the study as a whole: A model of 13 V-J pairs discriminated ophthalmopathy from stable hyperthyroidism.

RNA transcripts served as the template for amplifying TCR beta CDR3 regions. Researchers ran a first-round RT-PCR on the TCR CDR3 using the HTBI primer set. TCRdb ran MiXCR on the multiplex PCR reads and lists one entry per CDR3 protein. The table lists some 600,000 distinct CDR3 sequences, roughly 13% of them singletons. CDR3 length equals 14 residues. Germline V CDR1 and CDR2: DFQATT, SNEGSKA (reference sequence). The V segment lost 6 bases and the J segment 4 bases; nucleotides outside the gene matches: 10. Concerning this clonotype itself: Its antigen is unidentified.

Newly diagnosed patients aged 18 to 65 had hyperthyroidism of under 2 months' duration. The blood specimen was taken at initial hyperthyroidism diagnosis, before any ophthalmopathy symptoms. The sequenced material came from blood. V is TRBV20-1 and J is TRBJ2-3; 7 bases fit TRBD2. The clonotype was recovered from a woman aged 25-40 years with Graves' hyperthyroidism that later progressed to Graves' ophthalmopathy. The CDR3 DNA is TGCAGTGCCCCGATGACGGGAGGTTCAGATACGCAGTATTTT. It codes for CSAPMTGGSDTQYF.